This T cell receptor (beta chain) was identified during a study of cytomegalovirus exposure and HLA in healthy donors. As for the study in general: The approximately 710 first-cohort repertoires and the 120 or so validation repertoires shared the same platform, a later analysis reported. Findings of the study overall: Cytomegalovirus association was listed for approximately 160 TCR beta chains. CMV antigen specificity was confirmed in vitro for three CMV-associated chains.

The table came from immunoSEQ multiplex PCR; TCRdb's copy has only in-frame clones and leaves some out. The data hold around 60,000 clones, with more than 90% observed a single time. Points on this clone: The antigen remains undetermined.

From the 120-subject validation cohort, which was separate from the roughly 670-subject first cohort, the donors were drawn. This TCR derives from a man between 18 and 35 years old in good health and CMV-seronegative. The material sequenced was PBMCs.

The CDR3 nucleotides are TGTGCCAGCTCACCCGCCCCTTCTACTCCCCAGCATTTT. This encodes CASSPAPSTPQHF. This chain links TRBV18 with TRBJ1-5; no reliable D call. Germline V lookup: CDR1 KGHSH, CDR2 LQKENI. This CDR3 spans 13 amino acids. V dropped 3 bases and J dropped 10 bases, with 13 bases sitting between them.